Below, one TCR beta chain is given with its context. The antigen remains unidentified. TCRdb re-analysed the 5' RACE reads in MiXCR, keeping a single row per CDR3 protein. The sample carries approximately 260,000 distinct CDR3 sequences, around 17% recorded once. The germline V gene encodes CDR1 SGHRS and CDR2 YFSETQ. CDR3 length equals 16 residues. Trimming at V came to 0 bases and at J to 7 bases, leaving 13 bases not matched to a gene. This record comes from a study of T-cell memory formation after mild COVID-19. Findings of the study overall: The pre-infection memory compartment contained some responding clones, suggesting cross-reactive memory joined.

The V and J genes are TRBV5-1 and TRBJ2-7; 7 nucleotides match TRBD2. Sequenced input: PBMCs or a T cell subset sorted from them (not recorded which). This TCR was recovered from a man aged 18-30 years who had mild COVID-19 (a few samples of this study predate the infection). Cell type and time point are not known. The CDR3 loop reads CASSLASLAVPLEQYF. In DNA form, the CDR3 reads TGCGCCAGCAGCTTGGCTTCGCTAGCGGTACCCCTGGAGCAGTACTTC.